This TCR beta chain originates from a study of graft-versus-host responses after intestinal transplantation. Study-wide findings and caveats: Maximum circulating GvH clone levels tracked with early post-transplant HvG decreases.

Worth noting for this clone: The antigen is undetermined.

Germline lookup yields CDR1 LNHDA and CDR2 SQIVND (reference sequence). There are 13 residues in the CDR3. Trimming removed 3 bases at V and 3 bases at J, with 9 bases between. Libraries were prepared by immunoSEQ multiplex PCR; TCRdb keeps only in-frame clonotypes and omits some of them. The sample carries about 120,000 clones, around 92% recorded once. This material consisted of unstimulated CD8+ T cells sorted from spleen or lymph node cells, taken before transplant. This clonotype was sampled from a human donor who was the organ donor for an intestinal transplant. V gene TRBV19 combines with J gene TRBJ2-7; perhaps TRBD1 as D (5 bases). CDR3 loop: CASSIDSGYEQYF. Here the CDR3 DNA reads TGTGCCAGTAGTATTGACAGTGGCTACGAGCAGTACTTC. The full variable domain, with the rest looked up from reference TRBV19 and TRBJ2-7, is DGGITQSPKYLFRKEGQNVTLSCEQNLNHDAMYWYRQDPGQGLRLIYYSQIVNDFQKGDIAEGYSVSREKKESFPLTVTSAQKNPTAFYLCASSIDSGYEQYFGPGTRLTVT.